This entry is about one T cell receptor beta chain. The source of the PBMCs was around 10 ml of fresh peripheral blood. This entry comes from a study of T cells in Graves' hyperthyroidism and ophthalmopathy. About the research overall: Peripheral blood was collected at initial diagnosis, before any treatment.

Amplification yielded TCR beta CDR3 regions, with RNA transcripts as the source. The HTBI primer set served for first-round RT-PCR of the TCR CDR3. TCRdb itself ran the multiplex PCR reads through MiXCR, one entry per CDR3 protein. In the table there are about 250,000 distinct CDR3 sequences, around 20% of which are singletons. J was trimmed by 3 bases and V by 5 bases; bases with no gene match: 8. The CDR3 runs 15 residues. Germline CDR1 and CDR2: MNHEY and SMNVEV (reference sequence). This chain connects TRBV27 to TRBJ2-7, with 9 bases aligning to TRBD1. This receptor was identified in a man younger than 40 with Graves' ophthalmopathy. The material sequenced was blood. The CDR3 region has the DNA TGTGCCAGCAGTCACCGGACAGGGGTGGACTACGAGCAGTACTTC. It specifies CASSHRTGVDYEQYF.